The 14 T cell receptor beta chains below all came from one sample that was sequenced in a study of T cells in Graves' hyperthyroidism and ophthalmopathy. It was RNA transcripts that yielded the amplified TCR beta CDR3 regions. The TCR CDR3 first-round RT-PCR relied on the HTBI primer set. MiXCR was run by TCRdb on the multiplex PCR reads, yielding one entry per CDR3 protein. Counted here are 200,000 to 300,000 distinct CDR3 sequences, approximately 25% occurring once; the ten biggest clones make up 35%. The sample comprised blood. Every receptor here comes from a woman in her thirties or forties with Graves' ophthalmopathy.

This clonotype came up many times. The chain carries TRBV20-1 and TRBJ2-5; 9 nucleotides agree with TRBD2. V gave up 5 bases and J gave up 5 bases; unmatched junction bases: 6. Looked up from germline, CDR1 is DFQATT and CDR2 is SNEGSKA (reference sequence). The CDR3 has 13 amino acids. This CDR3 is CSAGGAGGETQYF. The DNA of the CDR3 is TGCAGTGCTGGCGGAGCGGGAGGTGAGACCCAGTACTTC.

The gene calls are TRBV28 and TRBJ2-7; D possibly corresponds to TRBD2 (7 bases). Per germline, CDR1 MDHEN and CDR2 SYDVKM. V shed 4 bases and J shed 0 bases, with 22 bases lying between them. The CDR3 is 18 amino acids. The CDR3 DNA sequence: TGTGCCAGCAGTTCCCCATTGCGGTGGGGGGGCAGCTCCTACGAGCAGTACTTC. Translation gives CASSSPLRWGGSSYEQYF.

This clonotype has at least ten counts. The DNA of the CDR3 is TGTGCCAGCAGTGAATGGTCGAGCGGGAGGGCCTCGGAGACCCAGTACTTC. Translated: CASSEWSSGRASETQYF. This rearrangement joins TRBV25-1 to TRBJ2-5; 10 nucleotides agree with TRBD2. The CDR3 covers 17 residues. The ends lost 1 base at V and 5 bases at J; junction bases unmatched: 10. Looked up from germline, CDR1 is MGHDK and CDR2 is SYGVNS.

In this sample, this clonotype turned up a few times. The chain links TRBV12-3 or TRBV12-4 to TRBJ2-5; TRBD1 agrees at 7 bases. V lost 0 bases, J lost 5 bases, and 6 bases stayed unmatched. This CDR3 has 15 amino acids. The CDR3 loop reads CASSLADRESETQYF. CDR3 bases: TGTGCCAGCAGTTTAGCAGACAGGGAGTCCGAGACCCAGTACTTC.

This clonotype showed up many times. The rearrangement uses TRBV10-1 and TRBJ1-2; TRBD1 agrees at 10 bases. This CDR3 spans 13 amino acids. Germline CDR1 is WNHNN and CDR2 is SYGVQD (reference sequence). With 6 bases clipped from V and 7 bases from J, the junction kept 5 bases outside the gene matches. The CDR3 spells CASSGDRGSGYTF. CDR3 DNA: TGCGCCAGCAGCGGGGACAGGGGCTCTGGCTACACCTTC.

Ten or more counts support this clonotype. CDR3 sequence reads: CASNSGTFSYEQYF. The CDR3, as DNA: TGTGCCAGCAACAGCGGGACATTCTCCTACGAGCAGTACTTC. The chain has TRBV28 and TRBJ2-7; TRBD2 might be the D (7 bases). V lost 7 bases and J 0 bases, leaving 13 bases between the germline ends. Germline CDR1 reads MDHEN; CDR2 reads SYDVKM. The CDR3 has 14 residues.

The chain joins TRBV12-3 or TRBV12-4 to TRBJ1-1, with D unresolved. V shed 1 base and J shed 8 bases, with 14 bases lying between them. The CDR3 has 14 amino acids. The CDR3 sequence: CASSLGSGRREAFF. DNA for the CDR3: TGTGCCAGCAGTTTAGGGAGCGGCCGACGGGAAGCTTTCTTT.

Written as DNA, the CDR3 is TGTGCCAGCAGTCAGGGCCCGTGGAACGAGCAGTACTTC. Its translation is CASSQGPWNEQYF. This chain connects TRBV12-3 or TRBV12-4 to TRBJ2-7; TRBD1 might be the D (5 bases). Between the trimmed V and J ends, which lost 5 bases and 5 bases, there was a span of 13 bases. The CDR3 is 13 residues long.

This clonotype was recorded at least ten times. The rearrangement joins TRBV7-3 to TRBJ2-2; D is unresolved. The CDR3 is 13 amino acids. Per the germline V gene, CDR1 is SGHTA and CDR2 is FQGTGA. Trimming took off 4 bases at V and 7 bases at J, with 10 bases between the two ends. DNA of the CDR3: TGTGCCAGCAGCTCGTATAGCAGCGGGGAGCTGTTTTTT. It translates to CASSSYSSGELFF.

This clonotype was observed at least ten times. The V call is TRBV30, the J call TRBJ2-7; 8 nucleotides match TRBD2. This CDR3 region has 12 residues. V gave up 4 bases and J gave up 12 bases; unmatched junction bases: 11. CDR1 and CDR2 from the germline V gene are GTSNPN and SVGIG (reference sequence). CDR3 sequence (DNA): TGTGCCTGGATGTCTAGCGGGTTCATATGGTACTTC. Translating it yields CAWMSSGFIWYF.

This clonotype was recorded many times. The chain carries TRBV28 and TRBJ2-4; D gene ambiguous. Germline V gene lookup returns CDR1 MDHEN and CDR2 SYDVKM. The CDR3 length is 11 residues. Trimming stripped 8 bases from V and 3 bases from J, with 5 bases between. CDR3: CASYYKNIQYF. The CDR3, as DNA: TGTGCCAGCTACTACAAAAACATTCAGTACTTC.

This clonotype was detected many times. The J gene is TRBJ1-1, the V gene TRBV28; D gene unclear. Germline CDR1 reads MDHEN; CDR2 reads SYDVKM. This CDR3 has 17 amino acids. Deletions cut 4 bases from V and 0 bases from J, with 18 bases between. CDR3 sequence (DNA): TGTGCCAGCAGTTCCACCCCCTACGGACTCATGAACACTGAAGCTTTCTTT. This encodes CASSSTPYGLMNTEAFF.

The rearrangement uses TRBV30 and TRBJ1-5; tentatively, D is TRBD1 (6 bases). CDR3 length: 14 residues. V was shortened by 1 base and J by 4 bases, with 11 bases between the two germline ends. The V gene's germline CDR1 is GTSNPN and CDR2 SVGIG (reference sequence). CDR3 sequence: CAWSAGQSNQPQHF. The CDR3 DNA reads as TGTGCCTGGAGTGCCGGACAGTCAAATCAGCCCCAGCATTTT.

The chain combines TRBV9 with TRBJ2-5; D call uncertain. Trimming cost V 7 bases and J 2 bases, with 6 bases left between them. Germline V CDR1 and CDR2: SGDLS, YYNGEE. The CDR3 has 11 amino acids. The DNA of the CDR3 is TGTGCCAGCGGCGATCAAGAGACCCAGTACTTC. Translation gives CASGDQETQYF.